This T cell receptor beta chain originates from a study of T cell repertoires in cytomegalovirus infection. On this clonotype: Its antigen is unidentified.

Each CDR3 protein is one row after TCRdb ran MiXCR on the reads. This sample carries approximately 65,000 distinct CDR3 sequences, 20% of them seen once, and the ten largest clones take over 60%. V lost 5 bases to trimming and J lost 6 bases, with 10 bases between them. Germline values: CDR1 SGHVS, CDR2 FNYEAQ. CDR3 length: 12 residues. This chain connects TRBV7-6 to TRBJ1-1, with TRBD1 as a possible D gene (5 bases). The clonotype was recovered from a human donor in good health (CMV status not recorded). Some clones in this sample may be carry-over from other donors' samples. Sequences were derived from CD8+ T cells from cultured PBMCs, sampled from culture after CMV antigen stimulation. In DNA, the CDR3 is TGTGCCAGCAGCCTTGACAGCGCTGAAGCTTTCTTT. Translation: CASSLDSAEAFF.